The rows below give T cell receptor beta chains drawn from one sample of a study of blood T cell repertoires in COVID-19. TCRdb keeps only in-frame clones here, not all; method: immunoSEQ multiplex PCR. The data show over 65,000 clones, roughly 90% seen once. Sequencing was done on a sample of peripheral blood. Receptor source: a man aged 45-60 years with active or convalescent COVID-19. CDR3s include the opening cysteine and the closing phenylalanine or tryptophan. The D gene is left open where the match is weak. Clone sizes are given selectively: once, few, many, or a class where the clone is expanded.

TRBJ2-6	-	TRBV14	-	CASSQDSLTGQRLSGANVLTF	TGTGCCAGCAGCCAAGATAGTTTGACAGGACAGAGACTCTCTGGGGCCAACGTCCTGACTTTC
TRBJ1-2	-	TRBV11-2	few	CASSPTGNYGYTF	TGTGCCAGCAGCCCGACGGGAAACTATGGCTACACCTTC
TRBJ2-4	-	TRBV7-2	-	CASSSPHREAKNIQYF	TGTGCCAGCAGCTCCCCTCACAGGGAAGCCAAAAACATTCAGTACTTC
TRBJ2-1	-	TRBV14	-	CASSQGGQVYNEQFF	TGTGCCAGCAGCCAAGGGGGACAAGTCTACAATGAGCAGTTCTTC
TRBJ2-3	TRBD2	TRBV3-1/TRBV3-2	-	CASSQSMTSVPDTQYF	TGTGCCAGCAGCCAAAGCATGACTAGCGTCCCAGATACGCAGTATTTT
TRBJ2-1	TRBD1	TRBV11-2	-	CASSLGQGAYNEQFF	TGTGCCAGCAGCTTAGGGCAGGGGGCGTACAATGAGCAGTTCTTC
TRBJ2-7	-	TRBV29-1	-	CSVVSTPYEQYF	TGCAGCGTTGTCTCGACTCCCTACGAGCAGTACTTC
TRBJ2-3	-	TRBV9	-	CASSVGPGEDTQYF	TGTGCCAGCAGCGTAGGGCCAGGGGAAGATACGCAGTATTTT
TRBJ2-1	-	TRBV6-1	-	CASSEGAGNYNEQFF	TGTGCCAGCAGTGAAGGGGCAGGGAACTACAATGAGCAGTTCTTC
TRBJ2-1	TRBD2	TRBV27	-	CASSLSASGRANEQFF	TGTGCCAGCAGTTTATCAGCTAGCGGGAGGGCTAATGAGCAGTTCTTC
TRBJ2-5	-	TRBV11-2	-	CASSFGYQETQYF	TGTGCCAGCAGCTTCGGGTACCAAGAGACCCAGTACTTC
TRBJ2-5	-	TRBV11-3	-	CASSLRFGDLETQYF	TGTGCCAGCAGCTTGAGGTTCGGGGATCTCGAGACCCAGTACTTC
TRBJ1-5	TRBD1	TRBV2	-	CASSEGDRVLQPQHF	TGTGCCAGCAGTGAGGGGGACAGGGTTCTTCAGCCCCAGCATTTT
TRBJ2-5	-	TRBV5-6	-	CASSLELIWETQYF	TGTGCCAGCAGCTTGGAACTTATCTGGGAGACCCAGTACTTC
TRBJ1-2	-	TRBV7-2	-	CASSLAENYGYTF	TGTGCCAGCAGCTTAGCGGAGAACTATGGCTACACCTTC
TRBJ2-5	TRBD1	TRBV5-1	-	CASSTWTGQETQYF	TGCGCCAGCAGCACTTGGACAGGGCAAGAGACCCAGTACTTC
TRBJ1-2	TRBD1	TRBV5-1	-	CASSYGQGSNYGYTF	TGCGCCAGCAGCTACGGACAGGGTAGTAACTATGGCTACACCTTC
TRBJ1-1	TRBD1	TRBV10-3	-	CAIKGDRGNNRDTEAFF	TGTGCCATCAAAGGGGACAGGGGGAATAATAGGGACACTGAAGCTTTCTTT
TRBJ1-4	-	TRBV2	-	CASAEVKVGKLFF	TGTGCCAGCGCCGAGGTGAAGGTGGGAAAACTGTTTTTT
TRBJ2-5	-	TRBV28	-	CAATGLETQYF	TGTGCCGCAACAGGGTTAGAGACCCAGTACTTC
TRBJ2-5	-	TRBV2	-	CASTRDLKETQYF	TGTGCCAGCACCCGGGACTTAAAAGAGACCCAGTACTTC
TRBJ2-1	-	TRBV5-1	-	CASSLPQRVYNEQFF	TGCGCCAGCAGCCTTCCGCAGAGGGTTTACAATGAGCAGTTCTTC
TRBJ1-5	-	TRBV9	-	CASAARGNQPQHF	TGTGCCAGCGCGGCAAGGGGGAATCAGCCCCAGCATTTT
TRBJ1-2	-	TRBV19	-	CASKNTQLFGYTF	TGTGCCAGTAAAAACACGCAGTTGTTTGGCTACACCTTC
TRBJ2-2	TRBD2	TRBV5-1	-	CASSLGSGRAAELFF	TGCGCCAGCAGCTTGGGTAGCGGGAGGGCTGCGGAGCTGTTTTTT
TRBJ2-1	-	TRBV18	-	CASSQRGGNSYNEQFF	TGTGCCAGCTCACAAAGGGGCGGGAACAGCTACAATGAGCAGTTCTTC
TRBJ1-5	TRBD1	TRBV2	-	CASDTGDSNQPQHF	TGTGCCAGCGATACAGGGGACAGCAATCAGCCCCAGCATTTT
TRBJ1-3	TRBD1	TRBV9	-	CASSLTGGTDTIYF	TGTGCCAGCAGCTTGACAGGGGGTACTGACACCATATATTTT
TRBJ1-1	-	TRBV24-1	-	CATSPGGNPTEAFF	TGTGCCACCAGTCCCGGAGGGAACCCCACTGAAGCTTTCTTT
TRBJ2-1	TRBD2	TRBV13	-	CASSVGGRNEQFF	TGTGCCAGCAGCGTCGGCGGGAGGAATGAGCAGTTCTTC
TRBJ2-7	-	TRBV11-3	-	CASFLRKYRFVGYEQYF	TGTGCCAGCTTCCTACGCAAATACAGGTTCGTGGGCTACGAGCAGTACTTC